The sequence of this T cell receptor (beta chain) was determined in a study of CD8 T cells in Susac syndrome. RNA in amounts of roughly 0.45 to 1 ug was reverse transcribed with random hexamers. Amplification of the TCR beta CDR3 was carried out by immunoSEQ multiplex PCR, which spanned a total of 54 Vbeta and 13 Jbeta segments. TCRdb independently ran MiXCR on the immunoSEQ multiplex PCR reads; one entry per CDR3 protein. This table holds some 300,000 distinct CDR3 sequences, 85% found once. CD8+ and CD4+ T cells circulating in blood were sequenced for TCR beta. This TCR was recovered from a human donor with multiple sclerosis. The sequenced sample consisted of CD8+ T cells from PBMCs.

CDR3 amino acids: CASRGQTYEQYF. The CDR3 DNA reads TGTGCCAGCAGGGGACAGACTTACGAGCAGTACTTC. The J gene is TRBJ2-7, the V gene TRBV13; TRBD1 agrees at 7 bases. The germline gives CDR1 PRHDT, CDR2 FYEKMQ (reference sequence). CDR3 length equals 12 residues. The ends lost 6 bases at V and 4 bases at J; junction bases unmatched: 3.